These T cell receptor beta chains were read from a single sample in a study of early T cells in non-severe SARS-CoV-2 infection. Via MiXCR, TCRdb re-called the 5' RACE reads, giving one row per CDR3 protein. The sample holds about 58,000 distinct CDR3 sequences, about 13% seen once. Sequenced input: whole blood. All receptors derive from an adult who was a healthcare worker with PCR-confirmed SARS-CoV-2 infection or an uninfected control (not recorded which). CDR3s include the opening cysteine and the closing phenylalanine or tryptophan. A D gene is named only where the DNA matches it firmly. Not every row has a clone size; where given, it reads once, few, many or a size class.

j_call v_call d_call clone_size cdr3_aa cdr3_nt
TRBJ2-2 TRBV3-1 . . CASSQVITGELFF TGTGCCAGCAGCCAAGTAATAACCGGGGAGCTGTTTTTT
TRBJ2-5 TRBV12-3/TRBV12-4 . many CASSPVSPAIRYF TGTGCCAGCAGCCCTGTGTCCCCCGCCATACGATACTTC
TRBJ2-7 TRBV5-1 . few CASSLASRETYYEQYF TGCGCCAGCAGCTTGGCCTCACGGGAGACATACTACGAGCAGTACTTC
TRBJ2-3 TRBV7-3 TRBD2 . CASSLVLAGADTQYF TGTGCCAGCAGCTTAGTACTAGCGGGCGCAGATACGCAGTATTTT
TRBJ2-3 TRBV7-9 . . CASSLILGDTQYF TGTGCCAGCAGTCTCATATTGGGAGATACGCAGTATTTT
TRBJ1-4 TRBV20-1 TRBD1 few CSARDFDRGREKLFF TGCAGTGCTAGAGATTTTGACAGGGGGCGAGAAAAACTGTTTTTT
TRBJ1-2 TRBV18 . many CASSPGGTANYGYTF TGTGCCAGCTCACCGGGGGGGACGGCTAACTATGGCTACACCTTC
TRBJ2-7 TRBV4-2 TRBD2 many CASSQGLAGGRTYEQYF TGTGCCAGCAGCCAAGGCCTAGCGGGGGGACGGACCTACGAGCAGTACTTC
TRBJ2-7 TRBV6-6 . . CASSTPTGDSSYEQYF TGTGCCAGCAGTACTCCGACAGGTGACAGCTCCTACGAGCAGTACTTC
TRBJ1-2 TRBV6-1 . many CASSPATDNYGYTF TGTGCCAGCAGTCCCGCGACAGATAACTATGGCTACACCTTC
TRBJ1-2 TRBV4-1 TRBD1 . CASSSRGQGHGYTF TGCGCCAGCAGCTCCCGGGGACAGGGACATGGCTACACCTTC
TRBJ1-5 TRBV20-1 . many CSARDPQRSNQPQHF TGCAGTGCTAGAGACCCCCAAAGAAGCAATCAGCCCCAGCATTTT
TRBJ2-1 TRBV7-6 TRBD1 . CVSSLPGTVTNNEQFF TGTGTCAGCAGCTTACCCGGGACAGTGACTAACAATGAGCAGTTCTTC
TRBJ2-1 TRBV5-1 . . CASSLSGTYNEQFF TGCGCCAGCAGCTTATCCGGGACCTACAATGAGCAGTTCTTC
TRBJ2-1 TRBV5-1 TRBD2 . CASSFRTSGRALDEQFF TGCGCCAGCAGCTTCCGGACTAGCGGGAGGGCTTTGGATGAGCAGTTCTTC
TRBJ2-7 TRBV12-3/TRBV12-4 . few CATHDGGRQYF TGTGCCACCCATGATGGGGGAAGGCAGTACTTC
TRBJ2-2 TRBV4-1 . . CASRRKGRELFF TGCGCCAGCAGGCGGAAGGGAAGGGAGCTGTTTTTT
TRBJ1-2 TRBV10-2 TRBD1 . CASSGRTGSYGYTF TGCGCCAGCAGTGGCCGGACAGGTTCCTATGGCTACACCTTC
TRBJ2-4 TRBV5-1 TRBD2 . CASSLVVAGEDKNIQYF TGCGCCAGCAGCTTGGTGGTAGCGGGAGAGGACAAAAACATTCAGTACTTC
TRBJ1-6 TRBV28 . many CASSSGRRYNSPLHF TGTGCCAGCAGTTCGGGACGGAGATATAATTCACCCCTCCACTTT
TRBJ2-2 TRBV20-1 . . CSARILRETGELFF TGCAGTGCTAGAATCCTTCGCGAGACCGGGGAGCTGTTTTTT
TRBJ1-2 TRBV7-2 . . CASSLSGSVDYGYTF TGTGCCAGCAGCCTAAGCGGTAGTGTGGACTATGGCTACACCTTC
TRBJ1-4 TRBV21-1 . many CASTQTEREKLFF TGTGCCAGCACCCAGACAGAGCGGGAAAAACTGTTTTTT
TRBJ1-3 TRBV3-1 . many CASSQVHGTTSGNTIYF TGTGCCAGCAGCCAGGTACACGGTACCACCTCTGGAAACACCATATATTTT
TRBJ2-7 TRBV7-2 . few CASSLQAWVREQYF TGTGCCAGCAGCTTACAGGCCTGGGTAAGGGAGCAGTACTTC
TRBJ2-7 TRBV29-1 . few CSVAPGSEQYF TGCAGCGTGGCCCCAGGGAGCGAGCAGTACTTC
TRBJ2-1 TRBV19 . many CASMKNSLSYNEQFF TGTGCCAGTATGAAAAACAGTTTATCCTACAATGAGCAGTTCTTC
TRBJ2-1 TRBV11-2 TRBD2 few CASSLWGGFYNEQFF TGTGCCAGCAGCTTGTGGGGGGGATTTTACAATGAGCAGTTCTTC
TRBJ2-3 TRBV16 . . CASSPPEGLDTQYF TGTGCCAGCAGCCCCCCTGAGGGGCTTGATACGCAGTATTTT
TRBJ1-4 TRBV13 . few CASSFRRRAVWCEKLFF TGTGCCAGCAGCTTCCGTCGGAGGGCCGTTTGGTGTGAAAAACTGTTTTTT
TRBJ2-7 TRBV10-3 . few CAKTPGHNSYEQYF TGTGCCAAAACCCCGGGCCATAACTCCTACGAGCAGTACTTC
TRBJ2-1 TRBV11-2 TRBD2 few CASSLEAGPYNEQFF TGTGCCAGCAGCTTAGAAGCGGGACCCTACAATGAGCAGTTCTTC
TRBJ1-1 TRBV20-1 TRBD1 many CSATGQQNTEAFF TGCAGTGCTACGGGACAGCAGAACACTGAAGCTTTCTTT
TRBJ2-1 TRBV7-8 TRBD1 many CASSHPGQGSYNEQFF TGTGCCAGCAGCCATCCGGGACAGGGTTCCTACAATGAGCAGTTCTTC
TRBJ1-2 TRBV6-5 . . CASRYDSNYGYTF TGTGCCAGCAGATACGACAGTAACTATGGCTACACCTTC
TRBJ1-3 TRBV11-1 . few CATSGGVGNTIYF TGTGCCACTTCCGGGGGAGTTGGAAACACCATATATTTT
TRBJ1-1 TRBV14 . few CASSRLTGANTEAFF TGTGCCAGCAGCCGCCTGACAGGTGCGAACACTGAAGCTTTCTTT
TRBJ1-1 TRBV7-8 . many CASSPQVRGVNTEAFF TGTGCCAGCAGCCCCCAAGTTCGGGGGGTGAACACTGAAGCTTTCTTT
TRBJ2-5 TRBV6-6 TRBD2 . CASSYSLAGGGETQYF TGTGCCAGCAGTTACTCACTAGCGGGAGGAGGTGAGACCCAGTACTTC
TRBJ1-3 TRBV11-2 . . CASSSGSGNTIYF TGTGCCAGCAGCTCCGGCTCTGGAAACACCATATATTTT